This T cell receptor (beta chain) was sequenced for a study of cytomegalovirus exposure and HLA in healthy donors. Worth noting for this clone: The antigen remains unidentified.

Study-wide findings and caveats: Compared with the approximately 680-donor mean, an Asian-associated ancestry cluster reportedly had fewer N-insertions, according to a later analysis.

The primer mix had 60 Vbeta and 13 Jbeta primers. The authors' processing: An analysis that came later counted 70 million to 100 million unique TCR beta chains, roughly 11 million shared. The assay was immunoSEQ multiplex PCR, and TCRdb's table has in-frame clones only and misses some. The V and J calls and clone size were taken over from that table, and D and trimming were inferred from the DNA. The sample lists about 180,000 clones; roughly 80% were seen once. The CDR3 has 18 amino acids. CDR1 is SGHAT, CDR2 FQNNGV, per germline. The junction had 15 bases not matched to a gene; V was cut back by 3 bases and J by 3 bases.

This TCR was recovered from a man aged 35 to 55 in good health and CMV-seronegative. Sequencing was performed on PBMCs. The chain recombines TRBV11-2 with TRBJ1-1, with 8 nucleotides matching TRBD1. The chain's CDR3 is CASSFRAGGIGLDTEAFF. Here the CDR3 DNA reads TGTGCCAGCAGCTTCAGGGCAGGGGGCATTGGCTTGGACACTGAAGCTTTCTTT.